This TCR beta chain was sequenced during a study of cytomegalovirus exposure and HLA in healthy donors. The study's findings and limits: Per published reports, the classifier diagnosed cytomegalovirus status with high specificity and sensitivity. TCR beta V- and J-gene trimming was later associated with a missense DCLRE1C variant. Cytomegalovirus-associated TCR beta chains were listed, numbering 150 to 200.

V was clipped by 5 bases and J by 0 bases, with 10 bases between them. The CDR3 extends over 15 amino acids. Germline loops: CDR1 SEHNR, CDR2 FQNEAQ (reference sequence). About this clone: The antigen is undetermined.

The primer mix had 60 Vbeta and 13 Jbeta primers. Here immunoSEQ multiplex PCR was the method, and the copy in TCRdb shows in-frame clones only, minus some. Among 110,000 or so clones listed, 60% to 80% were seen once. The gene calls are TRBV7-9 and TRBJ1-4; D is possibly TRBD1 (5 bases). This receptor was identified in a man aged 18 to 30 in good health and CMV-seropositive. Material for sequencing was PBMCs. The CDR3: CASSLGLSTNEKLFF. DNA for the CDR3: TGTGCCAGCAGCCTGGGACTTTCAACTAATGAAAAACTGTTTTTT.